This TCR beta chain was identified during a study of blood T cells in healthy people across ages. Together with a sample-barcoded 5' primer, a J-beta primer mix was included in a second PCR lasting roughly 6 to 12 cycles. TCRdb itself ran the 5' RACE reads through MiXCR, one entry per CDR3 protein. The sample has approximately 800,000 distinct CDR3 sequences; roughly 53% are singletons. The sample, around 10 milliliters of peripheral blood, was drawn from each donor. This CDR3 has 15 residues. Germline V gene lookup returns CDR1 MNHEY and CDR2 SVGAGI. Unmatched junction bases numbered 4, after V lost 3 bases and J lost 1 base.

This TCR came from an elderly man in good health. The chain uses TRBV6-5 and TRBJ2-7; 9 bases are shared with TRBD1. Sequenced material: blood. CDR3 in amino acids: CASSYAGTGSYEQYF. The CDR3 DNA sequence: TGTGCCAGCAGTTATGCCGGGACAGGGTCCTACGAGCAGTACTTC.